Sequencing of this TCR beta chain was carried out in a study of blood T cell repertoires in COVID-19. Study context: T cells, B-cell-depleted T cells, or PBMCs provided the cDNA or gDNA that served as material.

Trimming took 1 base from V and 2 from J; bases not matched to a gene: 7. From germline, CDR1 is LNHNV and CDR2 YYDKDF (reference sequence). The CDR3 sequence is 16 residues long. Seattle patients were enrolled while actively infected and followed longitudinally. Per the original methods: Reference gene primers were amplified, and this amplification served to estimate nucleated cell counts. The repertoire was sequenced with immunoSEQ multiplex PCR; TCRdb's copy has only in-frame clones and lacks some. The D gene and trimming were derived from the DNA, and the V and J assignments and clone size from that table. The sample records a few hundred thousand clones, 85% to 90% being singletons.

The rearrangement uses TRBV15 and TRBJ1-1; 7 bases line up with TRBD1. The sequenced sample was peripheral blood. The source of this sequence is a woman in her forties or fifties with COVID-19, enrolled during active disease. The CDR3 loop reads CATSRGRGQINTEAFF. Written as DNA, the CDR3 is TGTGCCACCAGCAGAGGTAGGGGACAGATAAACACTGAAGCTTTCTTT.